This TCR beta chain was sequenced for a study of blood T cell repertoires in COVID-19. Turning to the study itself: The samples span acute and convalescent COVID-19 from the United States, Italy and Spain.

The ends were cut back, 7 bases at V and 9 bases at J, with 10 bases in the middle. Germline CDR1 and CDR2: SGHTA and FQGTGA. The CDR3 sequence is 11 residues long. In the original workflow: Using reference gene primer amplification, nucleated cell counts were estimated. The method was immunoSEQ multiplex PCR; TCRdb's version includes in-frame clones alone and lacks a portion of them. V, J and clone size were drawn from that table, and D and trimming were deduced from the DNA. The table includes roughly 180,000 clones, about 83% detected once. Participants, roughly 18 to 100 years old, spanned around 25 US areas.

Sequencing was done on a sample of PBMCs or T cells enriched from blood (not recorded which). The chain uses TRBV7-3 and TRBJ2-1; D is unclear. This TCR came from a woman in her forties or fifties in a cohort exposed to, infected with or recovered from COVID-19 (not recorded which). The CDR3 sequence is CASTTLIEQFF. As DNA, the CDR3 is TGTGCCAGCACCACTTTGATTGAGCAGTTCTTC.